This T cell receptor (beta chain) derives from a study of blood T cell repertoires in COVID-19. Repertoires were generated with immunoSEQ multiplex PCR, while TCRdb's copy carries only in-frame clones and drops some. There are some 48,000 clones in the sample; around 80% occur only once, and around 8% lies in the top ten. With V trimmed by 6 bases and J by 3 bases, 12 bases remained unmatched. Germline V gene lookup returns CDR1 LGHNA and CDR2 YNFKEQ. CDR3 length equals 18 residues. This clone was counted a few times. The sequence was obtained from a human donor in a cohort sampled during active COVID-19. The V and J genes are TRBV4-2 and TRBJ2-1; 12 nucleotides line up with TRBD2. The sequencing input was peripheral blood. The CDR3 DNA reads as TGTGCCAGCAGTCTTTTGACTAGCGGGAGTTTCAACTACAATGAGCAGTTCTTC. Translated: CASSLLTSGSFNYNEQFF.